The T cell receptor (beta chain) under discussion was sequenced for a study of T cell responses to AZD1222 COVID-19 vaccine. Overall study findings and caveats: In the spike-specific TCR repertoire, nearly half reportedly target unmutated variant regions. Scientists sampled the repertoires only once the peak T cell response had passed. The study found Spike-specific TCR breadth and depth rose after two AZD1222 doses. Most donors were white British, females outnumbered males, and clonal diversity was possibly underestimated.

Regarding this clone: Its antigen is not known.

Per germline, CDR1 LNHDA and CDR2 SQIVND (reference sequence). This CDR3 is 15 amino acids long. Trimming left V 1 base short and J 4 bases short, with 13 bases between. Only in-frame clones appear in the TCRdb table, and some are missing; sequencing was by immunoSEQ multiplex PCR. The repertoire has tens of thousands of clones, 70% to 85% of them found once; the top ten carry around a fifth. The rearrangement links TRBV19 to TRBJ2-5; D may be TRBD1 (6 bases). Sequenced here: peripheral blood, sampled on day 0 of AZD1222 vaccination. The receptor was derived from an adult in good health. Here the CDR3 DNA reads TGTGCCAGTAGTATAGGTACACAGGGCCCAGAGACCCAGTACTTC. Translated, it gives CASSIGTQGPETQYF.